This T cell receptor (beta chain) came from a study of human T cells and chemical hapten exposure. Overall study context: Subjects had 2% DPC placed on around 2 cm by around 2 cm of upper inner arm skin for sensitization.

With 3 bases removed from V and 5 bases from J, the gap between germline ends came to 18 bases. CDR1 and CDR2 (germline): SGDLS, YYNGEE. The CDR3 consists of 15 residues. Noted time point: patch test 2, 6 weeks after DPC sensitization. Indicated treatment: therapeutic diphenylcyclopropenone sensitization with weekly scalp DPC. TCRdb reprocessed the RACE reads with MiXCR, giving one entry per CDR3 protein. This sample carries about 54,000 distinct CDR3 sequences, about 10% of them seen once, and the ten largest clones take roughly 1.7%. J is TRBJ2-7 and V is TRBV9, with D possibly TRBD2 on 6 matching bases. The receptor was isolated from a woman between 50 and 59 years old with alopecia areata. Some clones in this sample may be carry-over from other donors' samples. Source: whole blood, taken in connection with sensitization to the hapten diphenylcyclopropenone (DPC). The CDR3 region has the DNA TGTGCCAGCAGCGCCGTTGGGACTCCCACCCACGAGCAGTACTTC. Its protein product is CASSAVGTPTHEQYF.